Below, 7 T cell receptor beta chains from the same sample are listed, as sequenced in a study of OX40 agonist ivuxolimab in advanced cancers. Clones were sequenced by immunoSEQ multiplex PCR, and TCRdb holds only the in-frame ones, with some missing. The data contain about 58,000 clones, approximately 83% of them singletons. The starting material was CD4+ or CD8+ T cells sorted from blood, obtained in a trial of the OX40 agonist ivuxolimab. These TCRs come from an adult with an advanced solid tumor such as melanoma, head and neck, liver or kidney cancer.

The V and J genes are TRBV5-1 and TRBJ2-3, with a tentative D call TRBD1 (6 bases). CDR1 SGHRS and CDR2 YFSETQ come from the germline V gene. The CDR3 covers 15 residues. V dropped 0 bases and J dropped 0 bases, with 8 bases sitting between them. The CDR3 here is CASSLGQASTDTQYF. For the CDR3, the DNA is TGCGCCAGCAGCTTGGGACAGGCTAGCACAGATACGCAGTATTTT.

The V gene is TRBV2, the J gene TRBJ1-3; the D is unclear. The CDR3 extends over 15 amino acids. V gave up 3 bases and J gave up 4 bases, with 13 bases separating them. CDR1 SNHLY and CDR2 FYNNEI come from the germline V gene. As DNA, the CDR3 is TGTGCCAGCAGTGACCCTTATTTTAGGGGAAACACCATATATTTT. Amino acids: CASSDPYFRGNTIYF. The variable domain in full, with the rest retrieved from reference TRBV2 and TRBJ1-3, is EPEVTQTPSHQVTQMGQEVILRCVPISNHLYFYWYRQILGQKVEFLVSFYNNEISEKSEIFDDQFSVERPDGSNFTLKIRSTKLEDSAMYFCASSDPYFRGNTIYFGEGSWLTVV.

The chain links TRBV10-3 to TRBJ2-7; the D gene is possibly TRBD1 (5 bases). V dropped 2 bases and J dropped 3 bases, with 14 bases sitting between them. Germline V gene lookup returns CDR1 ENHRY and CDR2 SYGVKD. The CDR3 is 15 amino acids. CDR3 DNA: TGTGCCATCAGTGAGGTTGAAGGGGATGACTACGAGCAGTACTTC. It translates to CAISEVEGDDYEQYF.

This chain joins TRBV4-2 and TRBJ2-5; TRBD2 aligns across 10 bases. The CDR3 totals 16 residues. The germline gives CDR1 LGHNA, CDR2 YNFKEQ. Losses at the gene ends were 0 bases for V and 5 bases for J; bases not matched to a gene: 6. The CDR3 bases are TGTGCCAGCAGCCAAGATGGGAGCGGGGGGGGTGAGACCCAGTACTTC. Protein sequence: CASSQDGSGGGETQYF.

The gene calls are TRBV7-9 and TRBJ2-1; the D call may be TRBD1 or TRBD2 (5 bases each). The ends were cut back, 4 bases at V and 7 bases at J, with 26 bases in the middle. This CDR3 spans 18 amino acids. The germline V gene has CDR1 SEHNR and CDR2 FQNEAQ (reference sequence). The CDR3 loop reads CASSSLAPGRGGKNEQFF. The DNA of the CDR3 is TGTGCCAGCAGCTCCCTAGCCCCCGGTCGTGGGGGTAAGAATGAGCAGTTCTTC.

This clone is a singleton in its sample. V usage is TRBV14 and J usage is TRBJ2-3; D call uncertain. With 1 base removed from V and 3 bases from J, the gap between germline ends came to 8 bases. The CDR3 consists of 14 residues. The germline V gene has CDR1 SGHDN and CDR2 FVKESK. The CDR3, as DNA: TGTGCCAGCAGCCAAGCCCCCCAGACAGATACGCAGTATTTT. Its protein product is CASSQAPQTDTQYF.

The V gene is TRBV9, the J gene TRBJ1-1; D remains unclear. Germline CDR1 and CDR2: SGDLS and YYNGEE. V was cut by 0 bases and J by 5 bases, with 11 bases left in between. CDR3 size: 14 residues. Here the CDR3 DNA reads TGTGCCAGCAGCGTAGACCACAGAACAACTGAAGCTTTCTTT. As protein: CASSVDHRTTEAFF.